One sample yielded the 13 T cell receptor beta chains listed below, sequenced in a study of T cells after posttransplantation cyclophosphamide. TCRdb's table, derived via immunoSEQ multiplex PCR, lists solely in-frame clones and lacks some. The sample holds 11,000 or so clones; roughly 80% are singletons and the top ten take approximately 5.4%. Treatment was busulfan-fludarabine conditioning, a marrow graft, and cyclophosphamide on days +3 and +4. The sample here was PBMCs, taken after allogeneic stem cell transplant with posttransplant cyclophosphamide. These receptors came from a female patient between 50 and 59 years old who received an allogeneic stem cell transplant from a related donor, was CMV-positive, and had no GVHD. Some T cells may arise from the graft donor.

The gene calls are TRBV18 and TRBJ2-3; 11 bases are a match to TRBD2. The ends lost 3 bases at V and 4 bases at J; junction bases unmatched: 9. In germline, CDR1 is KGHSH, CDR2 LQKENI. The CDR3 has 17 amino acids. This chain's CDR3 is CASSPSPSGGSSDTQYF. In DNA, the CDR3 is TGTGCCAGCTCACCTTCGCCTAGCGGGGGGAGCTCAGATACGCAGTATTTT.

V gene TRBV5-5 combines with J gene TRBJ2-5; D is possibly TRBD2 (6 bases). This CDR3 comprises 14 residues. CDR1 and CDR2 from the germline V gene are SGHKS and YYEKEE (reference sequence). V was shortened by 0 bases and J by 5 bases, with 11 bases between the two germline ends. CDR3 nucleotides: TGTGCCAGCAGCTTGGAAGGGAGGCAGGAGACCCAGTACTTC. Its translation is CASSLEGRQETQYF.

Written as DNA, the CDR3 is TGTGCCTGGAGCCCCATCCCATCATCCTACGAGCAGTACTTC. It encodes CAWSPIPSSYEQYF. This sequence joins TRBV30 and TRBJ2-7, with no clear D. Germline V CDR1 and CDR2: GTSNPN, SVGIG (reference sequence). The CDR3 consists of 14 residues. With 3 bases removed from V and 1 base from J, the gap between germline ends came to 13 bases.

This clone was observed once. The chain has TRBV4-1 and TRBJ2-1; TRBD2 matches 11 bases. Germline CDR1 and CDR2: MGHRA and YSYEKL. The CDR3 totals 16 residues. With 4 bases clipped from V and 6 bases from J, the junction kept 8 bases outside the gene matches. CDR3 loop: CASSPYSGGAGNEQFF. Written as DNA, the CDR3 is TGCGCCAGCAGCCCCTATAGCGGGGGGGCGGGCAATGAGCAGTTCTTC.

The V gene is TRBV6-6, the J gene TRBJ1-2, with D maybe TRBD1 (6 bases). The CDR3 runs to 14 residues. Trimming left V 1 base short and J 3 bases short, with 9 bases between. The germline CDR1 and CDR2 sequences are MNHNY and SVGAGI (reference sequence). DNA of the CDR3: TGTGCCAGCAGTTACTTTTCAGGGGACTATGGCTACACCTTC. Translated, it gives CASSYFSGDYGYTF.

The CDR3 sequence is CASSQAAHSGANEKLFF. The CDR3 region has the DNA TGTGCCAGCAGCCAAGCGGCCCACTCAGGGGCTAATGAAAAACTGTTTTTT. This chain joins TRBV4-2 and TRBJ1-4, with D possibly matching TRBD1 (6 bases). Trimming left V 1 base short and J 3 bases short, with 15 bases between. Germline V gene data show CDR1 as LGHNA and CDR2 as YNFKEQ. CDR3 length: 17 residues.

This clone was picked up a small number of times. The CDR3 DNA reads TGCGCCAGCAGCCCCATTCTAGGACAGGAGAACACTGAAGCTTTCTTT. Encoded protein: CASSPILGQENTEAFF. The J gene is TRBJ1-1, the V gene TRBV5-1; 7 bases align to TRBD1. The CDR3 length is 16 residues. J lost 1 base, V lost 4 bases, and 10 bases had no gene match. Germline V gives CDR1 SGHRS, CDR2 YFSETQ. Complete variable domain (other parts from reference TRBV5-1 and TRBJ1-1): KAGVTQTPRYLIKTRGQQVTLSCSPISGHRSVSWYQQTPGQGLQFLFEYFSETQRNKGNFPGRFSGRQFSNSRSEMNVSTLELGDSALYLCASSPILGQENTEAFFGQGTRLTVV.

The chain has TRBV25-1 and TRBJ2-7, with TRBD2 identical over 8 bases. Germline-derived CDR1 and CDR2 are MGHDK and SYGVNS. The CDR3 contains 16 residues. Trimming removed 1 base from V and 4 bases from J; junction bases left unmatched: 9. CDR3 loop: CASSELRVAGRYEQYF. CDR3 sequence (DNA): TGTGCCAGCAGTGAATTACGAGTAGCGGGGAGGTACGAGCAGTACTTC.

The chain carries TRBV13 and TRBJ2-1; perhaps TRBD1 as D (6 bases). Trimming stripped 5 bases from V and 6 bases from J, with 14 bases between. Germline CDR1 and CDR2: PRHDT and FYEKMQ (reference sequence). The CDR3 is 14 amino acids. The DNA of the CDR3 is TGTGCCAGCAGCCCTATAGACAGGACCAATGAGCAGTTCTTC. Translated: CASSPIDRTNEQFF.

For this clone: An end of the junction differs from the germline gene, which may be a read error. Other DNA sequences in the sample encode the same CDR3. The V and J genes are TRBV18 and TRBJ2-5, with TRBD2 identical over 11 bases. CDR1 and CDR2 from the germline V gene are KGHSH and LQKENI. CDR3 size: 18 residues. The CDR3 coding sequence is TGTGCCAGTTCACCACTCAGGAACCAACTAGCGGGGGCAGAGACCCAGTACTTC. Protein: CASSPLRNQLAGAETQYF.

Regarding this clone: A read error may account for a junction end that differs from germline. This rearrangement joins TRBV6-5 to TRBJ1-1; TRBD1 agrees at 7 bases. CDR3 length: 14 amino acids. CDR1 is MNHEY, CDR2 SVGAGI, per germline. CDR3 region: CAISEGQMNTEAFF. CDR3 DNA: TGTGCCATCAGTGAGGGACAGATGAACACTGAAGCTTTCTTT.

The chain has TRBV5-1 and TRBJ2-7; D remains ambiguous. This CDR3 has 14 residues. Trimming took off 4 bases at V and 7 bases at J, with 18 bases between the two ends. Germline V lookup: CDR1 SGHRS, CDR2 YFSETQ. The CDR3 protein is CASSPGGGSWEQYF. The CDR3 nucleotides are TGCGCCAGCAGCCCCGGTGGCGGAAGCTGGGAGCAGTACTTC.

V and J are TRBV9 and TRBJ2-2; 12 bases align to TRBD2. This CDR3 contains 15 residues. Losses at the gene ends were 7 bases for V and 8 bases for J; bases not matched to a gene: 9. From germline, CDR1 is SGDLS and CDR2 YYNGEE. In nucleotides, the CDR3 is TGTGCCAGCCGCCAAACTAGCGGGGGGACGGGGGAGCTGTTTTTT. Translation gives CASRQTSGGTGELFF.